This entry features one T cell receptor beta chain sequence. Its antigen remains unidentified. Clones were read by immunoSEQ multiplex PCR, and TCRdb kept only the in-frame ones, dropping some. The sample lists about 6,500 clones, under 80% occurring once. The CDR3 consists of 16 residues. With 6 bases clipped from V and 4 bases from J, the junction kept 5 bases outside the gene matches. Germline V gene data show CDR1 as MGHRA and CDR2 as YSYEKL. This entry comes from a study of siplizumab effects on memory and regulatory T cells. The study's findings and limits: It was never confirmed that proliferating Tregs from siplizumab cultures were suppressive. Neither a naive nor a memory phenotype was assignable to roughly 80-96% of proliferating CD4+ or CD8+ clones.

Unstimulated naive, memory, effector memory and TEMRA subsets from three donor pairs have been sequenced, the authors report. The J gene is TRBJ2-1, the V gene TRBV4-1, with 14 bases lining up with TRBD2. Sequenced sample: effector memory CD8+ T cells sorted from blood. Subset: unstimulated CD8+ effector memory T cells. This TCR was sampled from a human donor in good health. The CDR3 sequence: CASRRTSGGTYNEQFF. The CDR3, as DNA: TGCGCCAGCAGACGGACTAGCGGGGGGACTTACAATGAGCAGTTCTTC.